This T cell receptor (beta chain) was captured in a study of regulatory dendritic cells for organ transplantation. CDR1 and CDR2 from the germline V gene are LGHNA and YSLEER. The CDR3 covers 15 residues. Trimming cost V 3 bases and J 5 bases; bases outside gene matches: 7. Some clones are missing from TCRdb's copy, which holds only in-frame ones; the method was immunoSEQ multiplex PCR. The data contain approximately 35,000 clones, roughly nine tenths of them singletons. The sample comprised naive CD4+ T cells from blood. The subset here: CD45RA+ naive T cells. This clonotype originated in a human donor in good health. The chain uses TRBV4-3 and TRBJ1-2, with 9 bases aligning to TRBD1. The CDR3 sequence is CASSHDTGGRYGYTF. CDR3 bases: TGCGCCAGCAGCCATGATACAGGGGGCCGGTATGGCTACACCTTC.